A selection of T cell receptor beta chains follows, all from one sample in a study of T cells after yellow fever vaccination. TCRdb re-derived calls from the 5' RACE reads in MiXCR, one entry per CDR3 protein. The sample consists of about 68,000 distinct CDR3 sequences, just over 6.5% of them appearing once. The sequenced sample was CD8+ T cells sorted from PBMCs, obtained roughly 47 days after the first yellow fever vaccination. These receptors all come from a man younger than 35 who received the YFV17D yellow fever vaccine. Each CDR3 is given with its conserved first and last residue. Each record gives: J gene, D gene, V gene, clone size, CDR3 DNA, CDR3 protein. D genes are given only for firm matches. Some rows have no size entry. The others give once, few or many, or a class for an expanded clone.

j_call: TRBJ2-2; d_call: -; v_call: TRBV29-1; clone_size: many; cdr3_nt: TGCAGCGTTGGTTTGATCGGGGAGCTGTTTTTT; cdr3_aa: CSVGLIGELFF
j_call: TRBJ2-2; d_call: TRBD1; v_call: TRBV6-5; clone_size: few; cdr3_nt: TGTGCCAGCAGTTACACCCGGACAGGGACCGGGGAGCTGTTTTTT; cdr3_aa: CASSYTRTGTGELFF
j_call: TRBJ2-7; d_call: TRBD2; v_call: TRBV14; clone_size: -; cdr3_nt: TGTGCCAGCAGCGGCGCGGGGGTCGAGCAGTACTTC; cdr3_aa: CASSGAGVEQYF
j_call: TRBJ2-2; d_call: TRBD2; v_call: TRBV4-3; clone_size: -; cdr3_nt: TGCGCCAGCAGCCAAGACGAAGGGACTAGCGGCACCGGGGAGCTGTTTTTT; cdr3_aa: CASSQDEGTSGTGELFF
j_call: TRBJ2-1; d_call: TRBD2; v_call: TRBV20-1; clone_size: few; cdr3_nt: TGCAGTGCTTATACCGGGACTAGAACTTACAATGAGCAGTTCTTC; cdr3_aa: CSAYTGTRTYNEQFF
j_call: TRBJ2-7; d_call: TRBD2; v_call: TRBV4-1; clone_size: many; cdr3_nt: TGCGCCAGCAGCCCCGGGACTACAGAGCAGTACTTC; cdr3_aa: CASSPGTTEQYF
j_call: TRBJ2-3; d_call: TRBD2; v_call: TRBV20-1; clone_size: -; cdr3_nt: TGCAGTGCTAGCGGGGTAGCGGGGAGCACAGATACGCAGTATTTT; cdr3_aa: CSASGVAGSTDTQYF
j_call: TRBJ2-7; d_call: -; v_call: TRBV12-3/TRBV12-4; clone_size: -; cdr3_nt: TGTGCCAGCGCCTTAGGGGTAACCTACGAGCAGTACTTC; cdr3_aa: CASALGVTYEQYF
j_call: TRBJ1-4; d_call: -; v_call: TRBV12-3/TRBV12-4; clone_size: -; cdr3_nt: TGTGCCAGCAGGAACCGGGACCTTAATGAAAAACTGTTTTTT; cdr3_aa: CASRNRDLNEKLFF
j_call: TRBJ2-1; d_call: -; v_call: TRBV4-1; clone_size: -; cdr3_nt: TGCGCCAGCGACCGGTCCGGGGTCGCGGGGAATGAGCAGTTCTTC; cdr3_aa: CASDRSGVAGNEQFF
j_call: TRBJ2-3; d_call: TRBD2; v_call: TRBV6-4; clone_size: few; cdr3_nt: TGTGCCAGCAGTGAAGGGACTAGCCCAGAGGTAGATACGCAGTATTTT; cdr3_aa: CASSEGTSPEVDTQYF
j_call: TRBJ2-3; d_call: -; v_call: TRBV9; clone_size: few; cdr3_nt: TGTGCCAGCAGCATAACACGCACGGGACTTTCGGCGGGGGATACGCAGTATTTT; cdr3_aa: CASSITRTGLSAGDTQYF
j_call: TRBJ2-1; d_call: TRBD2; v_call: TRBV11-2; clone_size: many; cdr3_nt: TGTGCCAGCAGCCAATCAGGACTAGCGGGGGGACGCAATGAGCAGTTCTTC; cdr3_aa: CASSQSGLAGGRNEQFF
j_call: TRBJ2-7; d_call: TRBD2; v_call: TRBV12-3/TRBV12-4; clone_size: many; cdr3_nt: TGTGCCAGCAGTTGGACTAGCGCGTCCTACGAGCAGTACTTC; cdr3_aa: CASSWTSASYEQYF
j_call: TRBJ2-5; d_call: TRBD2; v_call: TRBV7-9; clone_size: -; cdr3_nt: TGTGCCAGCAGCCCGGGGACTAGCGGACCCCAAGAGACCCAGTACTTC; cdr3_aa: CASSPGTSGPQETQYF
j_call: TRBJ2-5; d_call: -; v_call: TRBV13; clone_size: many; cdr3_nt: TGTGCCAGCAGCTCCTACACCCGCCAAGAGACCCAGTACTTC; cdr3_aa: CASSSYTRQETQYF
j_call: TRBJ2-1; d_call: TRBD2; v_call: TRBV7-8; clone_size: few; cdr3_nt: TGTGCCAGCAGCTTATTCGCGGGGGGTGAGCAGTTCTTC; cdr3_aa: CASSLFAGGEQFF
j_call: TRBJ2-7; d_call: -; v_call: TRBV12-3/TRBV12-4; clone_size: many; cdr3_nt: TGTGCCAGCAGTCCATCCGGGACCGGCGCGGTTGAGCAGTACTTC; cdr3_aa: CASSPSGTGAVEQYF
j_call: TRBJ1-5; d_call: -; v_call: TRBV5-6; clone_size: many; cdr3_nt: TGTGCCAGCAGCATTGGGTTCGCGCAGGATAGCAATCAGCCCCAGCATTTT; cdr3_aa: CASSIGFAQDSNQPQHF
j_call: TRBJ2-1; d_call: -; v_call: TRBV9; clone_size: -; cdr3_nt: TGTGCCAGCAGCGTAGTGGGGAGGGGGTTGCAGTTCTTC; cdr3_aa: CASSVVGRGLQFF